Following are 17 T cell receptor beta chains from one sample sequenced in a study of CD8 T cells in Susac syndrome. Random hexamers served to reverse transcribe about 0.5 to 1 ug RNA. TCRdb reprocessed the immunoSEQ multiplex PCR reads via MiXCR and lists one record per CDR3 protein. The table lists fewer than 200,000 distinct CDR3 sequences, approximately 94% of them singletons. The specimen was CD4+ T cells from PBMCs. These receptors were obtained from a human donor in good health.

This chain uses TRBV6-5 with TRBJ1-5; 7 bases line up with TRBD1. Looked up from germline, CDR1 is MNHEY and CDR2 is SVGAGI. CDR3 size: 13 residues. The ends lost 4 bases at V and 4 bases at J; junction bases unmatched: 1. Written as DNA, the CDR3 is TGTGCCAGCAGTTCGGACAGGAATCAGCCCCAGCATTTT. Amino acids: CASSSDRNQPQHF.

The chain employs TRBV2 and TRBJ1-4; 7 nucleotides agree with TRBD1. The CDR3 consists of 12 residues. Unmatched junction bases numbered 5, after V lost 8 bases and J lost 8 bases. Germline V CDR1 and CDR2: SNHLY, FYNNEI. In DNA, the CDR3 is TGTGCCAGCGGGGGACAGACGGAAAAACTGTTTTTT. Its protein product is CASGGQTEKLFF.

With respect to this clonotype: Mismatch with germline at one junction end may stem from a read error. The V gene is TRBV19, the J gene TRBJ2-7, with a tentative D call TRBD1 (5 bases). Germline V gene data show CDR1 as LNHDA and CDR2 as SQIVND (reference sequence). The CDR3 sequence is 14 residues long. The CDR3 DNA sequence: TGTGCCAGTAGATTAGGGGAAGCCTCCTCCGAGCAGTACTTC. Its translation is CASRLGEASSEQYF.

The chain carries TRBV14 and TRBJ2-1, with unresolved D. V dropped 3 bases and J dropped 7 bases, with 1 base sitting between them. CDR3 length equals 10 residues. Germline CDR1 SGHDN, CDR2 FVKESK. The CDR3 region is CASSQNEQFF. The CDR3 nucleotides read TGTGCCAGCAGCCAGAATGAGCAGTTCTTC.

The J gene is TRBJ2-7, the V gene TRBV20-1; D might be TRBD1 or TRBD2, each matching 5 bases. The germline V gene has CDR1 DFQATT and CDR2 SNEGSKA (reference sequence). The V and J ends lost 1 base and 6 bases respectively, with 16 bases between them. The CDR3 totals 14 residues. The CDR3 reads CSARGAGTLVEQYF. CDR3 sequence (DNA): TGCAGTGCTAGAGGAGCAGGGACGTTGGTCGAGCAGTACTTC.

This chain links TRBV12-3 or TRBV12-4 with TRBJ2-1; 12 positions match TRBD2. V was pared by 4 bases and J by 5 bases, with 9 bases of the junction left unmatched. This CDR3 is built from 17 residues. The CDR3 DNA is TGTGCCAGCAGTTCGACTAGCGGGAGTCCCACGAACAATGAGCAGTTCTTC. Translating gives CASSSTSGSPTNNEQFF.

The chain recombines TRBV24-1 with TRBJ2-3; D unclear. V gave up 5 bases and J gave up 2 bases, with 1 base separating them. Per germline, CDR1 KGHDR and CDR2 SFDVKD. This CDR3 contains 11 residues. The CDR3 DNA is TGTGCCACCAGTGTCACAGATACGCAGTATTTT. Protein sequence: CATSVTDTQYF.

The V gene is TRBV21-1, the J gene TRBJ2-7. TRBV21-1 is a pseudogene locus. The CDR3 has 12 residues. The CDR3 protein is CARTRHGYEQYF. The CDR3 DNA reads as TGTGCCAGGACCAGACACGGCTACGAGCAGTACTTC.

The rearrangement uses TRBV19 and TRBJ1-1; no clear D. V was cut by 2 bases and J by 8 bases, with 12 bases left in between. Per the germline V gene, CDR1 is LNHDA and CDR2 is SQIVND (reference sequence). The CDR3 totals 13 residues. The CDR3 loop is CASSIQDRTEAFF. DNA of the CDR3: TGTGCCAGTAGTATACAGGATCGGACGGAAGCTTTCTTT.

This clonotype was observed a handful of times. An end of the junction does not agree with germline; a read error may underlie this. The chain links TRBV5-1 to TRBJ2-5; possibly TRBD2 for D (5 bases). Germline V CDR1 and CDR2: SGHRS, YFSETQ. This CDR3 has 13 residues. CDR3 in amino acids: CASSFGGEETQYF. For the CDR3, the DNA is TGTGCCAGCAGCTTTGGAGGCGAAGAGACCCAGTACTTC.

The chain combines TRBV20-1 with TRBJ1-5; D remains unclear. The CDR3 spans 12 residues. The V and J ends lost 0 bases and 6 bases respectively, with 6 bases between them. The germline V gene has CDR1 DFQATT and CDR2 SNEGSKA (reference sequence). Here the CDR3 reads CSARDLGQPQHF. CDR3 DNA: TGCAGTGCTAGAGATCTCGGTCAGCCCCAGCATTTT.

V and J are TRBV29-1 and TRBJ2-3; 8 nucleotides match TRBD1. Germline lookup yields CDR1 SQVTM and CDR2 ANQGSEA. The CDR3 runs to 15 residues. After removal of 7 bases from V and 2 bases from J, the junction contained 11 bases not matched to a gene. CDR3 region: CSDALLGQATDTQYF. DNA for the CDR3: TGCAGCGACGCTCTTTTGGGACAGGCCACAGATACGCAGTATTTT.

V usage is TRBV10-3 and J usage is TRBJ2-5, with D uncertain. V lost 0 bases, J lost 0 bases, and 2 bases lay in between. The CDR3 is made up of 13 amino acids. Looked up from germline, CDR1 is ENHRY and CDR2 is SYGVKD. CDR3 sequence reads: CAISESNQETQYF. The CDR3 bases are TGTGCCATCAGTGAGTCGAACCAAGAGACCCAGTACTTC.

CDR3 protein: CAWRRQGPSHEQYF. The CDR3 coding sequence is TGTGCCTGGAGGCGACAGGGTCCAAGCCACGAGCAGTACTTC. This chain links TRBV30 with TRBJ2-7, with 7 bases fitting TRBD1. The germline gives CDR1 GTSNPN, CDR2 SVGIG (reference sequence). The CDR3 is 14 amino acids. V was clipped by 3 bases and J by 5 bases; unmatched bases: 10.

The rearrangement uses TRBV6-5 and TRBJ2-1; D is possibly TRBD2 (5 bases). The germline V and J ends were trimmed by 6 bases and 0 bases, with 9 bases remaining between them. CDR1 and CDR2 from the germline V gene are MNHEY and SVGAGI. The CDR3 consists of 14 residues. The CDR3 loop reads CASRVATSYNEQFF. The CDR3 DNA reads as TGTGCCAGCAGAGTAGCGACCTCCTACAATGAGCAGTTCTTC.

The chain links TRBV20-1 to TRBJ2-7, with 7 positions matching TRBD2. CDR3 length equals 13 residues. V was clipped by 0 bases and J by 6 bases; unmatched bases: 5. Germline CDR1 is DFQATT and CDR2 is SNEGSKA (reference sequence). DNA for the CDR3: TGCAGTGCTAGAGAGGCGGGAGTACTCGAGCAGTACTTC. This codes for CSAREAGVLEQYF.

The CDR3 bases are TGTGCCAGCACCCTAGCGGGTGACTACAATGAGCAGTTCTTC. It yields the protein CASTLAGDYNEQFF. The V call is TRBV3-1, the J call TRBJ2-1; 8 bases fit TRBD2. Germline values: CDR1 LGHDT, CDR2 YNNKEL (reference sequence). J was trimmed by 3 bases and V by 7 bases; bases with no gene match: 5. The CDR3 sequence is 14 residues long.